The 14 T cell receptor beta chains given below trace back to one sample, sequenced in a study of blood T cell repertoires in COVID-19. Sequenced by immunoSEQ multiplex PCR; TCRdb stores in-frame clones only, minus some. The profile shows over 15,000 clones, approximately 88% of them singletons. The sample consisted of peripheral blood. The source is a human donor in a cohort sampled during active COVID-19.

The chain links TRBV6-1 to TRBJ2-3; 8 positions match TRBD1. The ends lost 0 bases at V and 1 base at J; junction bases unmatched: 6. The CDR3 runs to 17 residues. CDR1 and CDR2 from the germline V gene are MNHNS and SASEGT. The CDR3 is CASSEAWGTGGTDTQYF. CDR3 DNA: TGTGCCAGCAGTGAAGCCTGGGGGACAGGTGGCACAGATACGCAGTATTTT.

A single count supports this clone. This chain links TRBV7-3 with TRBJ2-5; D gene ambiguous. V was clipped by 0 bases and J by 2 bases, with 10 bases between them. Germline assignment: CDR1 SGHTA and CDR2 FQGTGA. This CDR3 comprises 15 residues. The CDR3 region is CASSLTSAGQETQYF. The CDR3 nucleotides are TGTGCCAGCAGCTTAACGTCGGCAGGACAAGAGACCCAGTACTTC.

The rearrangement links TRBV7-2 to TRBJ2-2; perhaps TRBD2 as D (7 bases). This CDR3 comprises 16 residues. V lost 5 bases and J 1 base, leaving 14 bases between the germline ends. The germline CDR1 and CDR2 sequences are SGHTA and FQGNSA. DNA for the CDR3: TGTGCCAGCAGCGTTTCCGGGGGGCTGAACACCGGGGAGCTGTTTTTT. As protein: CASSVSGGLNTGELFF.

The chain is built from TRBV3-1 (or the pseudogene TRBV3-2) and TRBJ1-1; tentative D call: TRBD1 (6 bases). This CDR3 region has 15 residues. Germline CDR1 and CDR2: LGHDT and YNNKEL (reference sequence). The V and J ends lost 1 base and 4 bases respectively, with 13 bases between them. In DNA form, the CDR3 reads TGTGCCAGCAGCCAAGGGGTGGGGGCGCGCACTGAAGCTTTCTTT. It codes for CASSQGVGARTEAFF.

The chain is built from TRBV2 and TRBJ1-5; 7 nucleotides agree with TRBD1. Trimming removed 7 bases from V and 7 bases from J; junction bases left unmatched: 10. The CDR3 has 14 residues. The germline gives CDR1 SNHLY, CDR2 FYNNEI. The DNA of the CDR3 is TGTGCCAGCACCCAAGAGGGGGCTTGGCAGCCCCAGCATTTT. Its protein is CASTQEGAWQPQHF.

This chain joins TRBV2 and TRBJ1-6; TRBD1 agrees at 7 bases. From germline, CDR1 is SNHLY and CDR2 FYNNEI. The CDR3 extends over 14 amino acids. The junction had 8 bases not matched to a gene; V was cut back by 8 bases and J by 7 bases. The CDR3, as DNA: TGTGCCAGCGGAAGGGACAGAAGAAATTCACCCCTCCACTTT. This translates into CASGRDRRNSPLHF.

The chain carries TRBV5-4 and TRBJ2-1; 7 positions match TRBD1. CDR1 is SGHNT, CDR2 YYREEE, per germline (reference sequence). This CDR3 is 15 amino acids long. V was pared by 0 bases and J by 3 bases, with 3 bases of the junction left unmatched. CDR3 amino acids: CASSLGQGLYNEQFF. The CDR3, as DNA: TGTGCCAGCAGCTTGGGACAGGGCCTCTACAATGAGCAGTTCTTC.

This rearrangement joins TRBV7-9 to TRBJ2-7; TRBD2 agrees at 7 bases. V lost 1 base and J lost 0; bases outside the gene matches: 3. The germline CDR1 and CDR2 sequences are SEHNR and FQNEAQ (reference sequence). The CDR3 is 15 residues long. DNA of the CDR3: TGTGCCAGCAGCTTAGTGAGCGGGGCCTCCTACGAGCAGTACTTC. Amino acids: CASSLVSGASYEQYF.

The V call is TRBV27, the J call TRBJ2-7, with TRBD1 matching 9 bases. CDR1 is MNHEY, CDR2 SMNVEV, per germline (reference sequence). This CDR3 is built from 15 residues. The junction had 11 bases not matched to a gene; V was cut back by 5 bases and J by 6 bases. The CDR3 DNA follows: TGTGCCAGCAGTACAGGGGGCGCCGGTGTCGGCGAGCAGTACTTC. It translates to CASSTGGAGVGEQYF.

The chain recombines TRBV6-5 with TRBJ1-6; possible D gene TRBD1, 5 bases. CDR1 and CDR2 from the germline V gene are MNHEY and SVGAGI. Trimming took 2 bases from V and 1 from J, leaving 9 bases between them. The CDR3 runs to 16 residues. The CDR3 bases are TGTGCCAGCAGTTACGGGGGGAAGTCCTATAATTCACCCCTCCACTTT. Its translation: CASSYGGKSYNSPLHF.

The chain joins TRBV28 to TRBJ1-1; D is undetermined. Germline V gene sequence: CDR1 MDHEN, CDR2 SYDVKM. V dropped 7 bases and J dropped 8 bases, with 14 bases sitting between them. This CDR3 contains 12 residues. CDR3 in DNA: TGTGCCAGCACCACCCTCGGGGAGGAAGCTTTCTTT. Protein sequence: CASTTLGEEAFF. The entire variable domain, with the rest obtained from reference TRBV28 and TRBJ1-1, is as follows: DVKVTQSSRYLVKRTGEKVFLECVQDMDHENMFWYRQDPGLGLRLIYFSYDVKMKEKGDIPEGYSVSREKKERFSLILESASTNQTSMYLCASTTLGEEAFFGQGTRLTVV.

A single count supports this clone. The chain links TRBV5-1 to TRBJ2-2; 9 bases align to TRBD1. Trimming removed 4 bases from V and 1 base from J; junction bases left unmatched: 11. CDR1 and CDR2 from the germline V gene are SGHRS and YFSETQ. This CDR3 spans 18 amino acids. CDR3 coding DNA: TGCGCCAGCAGCACGGACAGGGGAGGAATAAGGAACACCGGGGAGCTGTTTTTT. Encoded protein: CASSTDRGGIRNTGELFF.

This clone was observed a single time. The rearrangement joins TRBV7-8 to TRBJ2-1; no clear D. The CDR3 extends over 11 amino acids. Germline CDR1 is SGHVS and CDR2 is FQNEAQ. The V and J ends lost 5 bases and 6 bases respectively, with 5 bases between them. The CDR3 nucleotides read TGTGCCAGCAGCCCCGGCAATGAGCAGTTCTTC. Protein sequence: CASSPGNEQFF. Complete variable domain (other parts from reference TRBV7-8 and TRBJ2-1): GAGVSQSPRYKVAKRGQDVALRCDPISGHVSLFWYQQALGQGPEFLTYFQNEAQLDKSGLPSDRFFAERPEGSVSTLKIQRTQQEDSAVYLCASSPGNEQFFGPGTRLTVL.

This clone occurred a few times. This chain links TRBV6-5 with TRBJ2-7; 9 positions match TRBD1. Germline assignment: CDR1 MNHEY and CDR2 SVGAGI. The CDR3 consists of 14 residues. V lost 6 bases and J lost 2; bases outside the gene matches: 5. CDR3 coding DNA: TGTGCCAGCAGCCAGGGACAGGGACCCTACGAGCAGTACTTC. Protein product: CASSQGQGPYEQYF.